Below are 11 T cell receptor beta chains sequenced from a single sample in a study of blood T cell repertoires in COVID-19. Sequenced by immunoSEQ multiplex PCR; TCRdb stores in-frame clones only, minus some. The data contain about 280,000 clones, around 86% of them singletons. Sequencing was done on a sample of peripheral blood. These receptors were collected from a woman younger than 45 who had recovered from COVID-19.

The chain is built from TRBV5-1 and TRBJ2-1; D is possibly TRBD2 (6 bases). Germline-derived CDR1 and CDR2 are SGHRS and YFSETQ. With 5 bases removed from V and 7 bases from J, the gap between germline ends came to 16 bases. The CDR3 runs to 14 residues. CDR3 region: CASSTEGRGNEQFF. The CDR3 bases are TGCGCCAGCAGTACGGAGGGCCGGGGGAATGAGCAGTTCTTC.

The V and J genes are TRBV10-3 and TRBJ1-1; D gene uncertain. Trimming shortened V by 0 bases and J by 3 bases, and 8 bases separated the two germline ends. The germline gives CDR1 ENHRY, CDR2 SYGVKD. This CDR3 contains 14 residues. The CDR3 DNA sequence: TGTGCCATCAGTGAGTCGGCGGGTGACACTGAAGCTTTCTTT. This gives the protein CAISESAGDTEAFF.

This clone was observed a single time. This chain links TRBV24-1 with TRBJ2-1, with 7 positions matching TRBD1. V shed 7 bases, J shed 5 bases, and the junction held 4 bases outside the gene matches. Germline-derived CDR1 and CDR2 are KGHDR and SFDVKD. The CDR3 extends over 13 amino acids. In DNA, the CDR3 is TGTGCCACCAGCCGGGACAGCAACAATGAGCAGTTCTTC. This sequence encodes CATSRDSNNEQFF.

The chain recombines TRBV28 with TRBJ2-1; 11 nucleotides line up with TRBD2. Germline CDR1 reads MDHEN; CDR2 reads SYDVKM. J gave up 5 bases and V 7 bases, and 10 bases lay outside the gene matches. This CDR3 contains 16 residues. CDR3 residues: CASTRIGTSGNNEQFF. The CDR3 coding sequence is TGTGCCAGCACTCGAATCGGGACTAGCGGTAACAATGAGCAGTTCTTC.

In nucleotides, the CDR3 is TGCGCCAGCAGCCAAGGGACAGCCGCTAACTATGGCTACACCTTC. It specifies CASSQGTAANYGYTF. This chain connects TRBV4-1 to TRBJ1-2; D is possibly TRBD1 (6 bases). Germline CDR1 MGHRA, CDR2 YSYEKL. Trimming took 1 base from V and 0 from J, leaving 9 bases between them. The length of the CDR3 is 15 residues.

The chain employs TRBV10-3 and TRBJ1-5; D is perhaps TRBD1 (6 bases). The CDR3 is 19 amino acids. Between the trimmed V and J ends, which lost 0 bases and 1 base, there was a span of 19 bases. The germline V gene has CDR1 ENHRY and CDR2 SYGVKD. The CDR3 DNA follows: TGTGCCATCAGTGAGTCGATAGCAGGGGTGGATGTGAGCAATCAGCCCCAGCATTTT. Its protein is CAISESIAGVDVSNQPQHF.

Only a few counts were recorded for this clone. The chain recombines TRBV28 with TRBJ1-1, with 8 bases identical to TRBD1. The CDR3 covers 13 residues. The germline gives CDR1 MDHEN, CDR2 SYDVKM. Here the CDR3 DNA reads TGTGCTTCCGCAGGGGGCAAGATGGCTGAAGCTTTCTTT. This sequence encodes CASAGGKMAEAFF.

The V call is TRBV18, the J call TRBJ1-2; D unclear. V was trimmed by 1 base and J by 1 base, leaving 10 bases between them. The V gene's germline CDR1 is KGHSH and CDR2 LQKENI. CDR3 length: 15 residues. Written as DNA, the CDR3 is TGTGCCAGCTCACCACAATGGGCAAATAACTATGGCTACACCTTC. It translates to CASSPQWANNYGYTF.

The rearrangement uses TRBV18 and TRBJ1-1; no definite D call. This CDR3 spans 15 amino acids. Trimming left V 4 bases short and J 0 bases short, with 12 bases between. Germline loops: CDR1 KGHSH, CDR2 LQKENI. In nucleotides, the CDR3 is TGTGCCAGCTCACGACAAGACACGGTGAACACTGAAGCTTTCTTT. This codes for CASSRQDTVNTEAFF.

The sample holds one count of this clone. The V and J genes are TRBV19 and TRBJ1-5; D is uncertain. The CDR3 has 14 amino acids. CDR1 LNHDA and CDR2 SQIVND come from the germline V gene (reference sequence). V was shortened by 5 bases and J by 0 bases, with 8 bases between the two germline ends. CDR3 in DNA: TGTGCCAGTAGTTGGGCACCTAGCAATCAGCCCCAGCATTTT. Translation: CASSWAPSNQPQHF.

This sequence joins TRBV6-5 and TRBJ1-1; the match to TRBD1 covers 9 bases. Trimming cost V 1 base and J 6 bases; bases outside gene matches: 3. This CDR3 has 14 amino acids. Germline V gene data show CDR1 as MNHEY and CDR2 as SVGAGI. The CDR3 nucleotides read TGTGCCAGCAGTTACTACACAGGGGGCCCTGAAGCTTTCTTT. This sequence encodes CASSYYTGGPEAFF.